The T cell receptor (beta chain) under discussion was sequenced for a study of read filtering for tumor transcriptome and immune sequencing. Across the study: Among patients, 17 to 20 were male and around 13 female, aged roughly 45 to 85 (mean about 66). RNA-seq yielded only roughly 75 to 1,400 TCR reads, IR-seq about 4.05 to 10.27 million.

Trimming removed 4 bases at V and 2 bases at J, with 21 bases between. The CDR3 extends over 17 amino acids. Germline CDR1 reads SGHTA; CDR2 reads FQGNSA. With regard to this clonotype: Its antigen is as yet unknown. A read error may explain this, as a much larger clone is one base away.

Study-wide points: RNA-seq captured clonotypes less deeply and reliably than IR-seq. Without single-read clonotypes, shared clonotype proportions correlated more between IR-seq and RNA-seq.

From roughly 390 ng of RNA, a library with molecular barcoded alpha/delta and beta/gamma adaptors was made. TCRdb re-derived calls from the reads in MiXCR, one entry per CDR3 protein. This table has 25,000 or so distinct CDR3 sequences, around a fifth appearing once. The sequence was collected from a donor at least 40 years old with multiple myeloma. The rearrangement uses TRBV7-2 and TRBJ2-7; TRBD2 is a possible D gene (6 bases). Sequenced sample: a population of CD138-negative cells sorted from bone marrow. CDR3 sequence (DNA): TGTGCCAGCAGCTGGGGACCAGCGGGCTCGAACACCTACGAGCAGTACTTC. Protein sequence: CASSWGPAGSNTYEQYF.